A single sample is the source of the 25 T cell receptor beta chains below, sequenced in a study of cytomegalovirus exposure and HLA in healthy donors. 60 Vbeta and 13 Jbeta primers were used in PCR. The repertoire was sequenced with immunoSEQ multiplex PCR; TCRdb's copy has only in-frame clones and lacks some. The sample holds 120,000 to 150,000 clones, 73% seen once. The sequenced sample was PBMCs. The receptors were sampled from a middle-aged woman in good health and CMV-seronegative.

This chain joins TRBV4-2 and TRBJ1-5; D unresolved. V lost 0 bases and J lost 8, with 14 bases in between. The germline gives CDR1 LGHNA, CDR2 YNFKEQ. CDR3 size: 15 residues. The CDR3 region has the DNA TGTGCCAGCAGCCAAGAGGCTCAGTCCGGAGAGCCCCAGCATTTT. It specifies CASSQEAQSGEPQHF.

The CDR3 sequence is CASSQRSGGSGEQYF. The CDR3 DNA is TGCGCCAGCAGCCAACGTAGCGGGGGGAGCGGCGAGCAGTACTTC. This chain joins TRBV4-1 and TRBJ2-7; 10 bases are a match to TRBD2. Trimming removed 2 bases from V and 6 bases from J; junction bases left unmatched: 7. Germline loops: CDR1 MGHRA, CDR2 YSYEKL. CDR3 length: 15 residues.

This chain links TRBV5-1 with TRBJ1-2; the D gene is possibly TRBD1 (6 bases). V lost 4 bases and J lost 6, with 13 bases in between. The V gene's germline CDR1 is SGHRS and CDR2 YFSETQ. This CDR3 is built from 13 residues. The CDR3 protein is CASSRTVGDGYTF. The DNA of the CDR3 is TGCGCCAGCAGCCGGACAGTAGGGGATGGCTACACCTTC.

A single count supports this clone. The CDR3 is CASSWQTSGGATDTQYF. The CDR3 nucleotides are TGTGCCAGCAGTTGGCAGACTAGCGGGGGGGCCACAGATACGCAGTATTTT. The chain uses TRBV27 and TRBJ2-3; 14 nucleotides line up with TRBD2. The CDR3 sequence is 17 residues long. The germline CDR1 and CDR2 sequences are MNHEY and SMNVEV (reference sequence). V shed 4 bases and J 2 bases; nucleotides not matched to a gene: 5.

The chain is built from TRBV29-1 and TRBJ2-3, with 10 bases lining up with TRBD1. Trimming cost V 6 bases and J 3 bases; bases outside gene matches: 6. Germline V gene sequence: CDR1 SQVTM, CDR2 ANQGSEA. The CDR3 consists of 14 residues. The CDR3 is CSVQRTGGTDTQYF. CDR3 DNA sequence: TGCAGCGTCCAAAGGACAGGGGGTACAGATACGCAGTATTTT.

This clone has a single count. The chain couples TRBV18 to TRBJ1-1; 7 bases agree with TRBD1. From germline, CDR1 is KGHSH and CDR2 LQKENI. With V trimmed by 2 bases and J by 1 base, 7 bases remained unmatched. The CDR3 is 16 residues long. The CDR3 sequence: CASSPWDRGGNTEAFF. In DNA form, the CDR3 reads TGTGCCAGCTCACCATGGGACAGAGGGGGGAACACTGAAGCTTTCTTT.

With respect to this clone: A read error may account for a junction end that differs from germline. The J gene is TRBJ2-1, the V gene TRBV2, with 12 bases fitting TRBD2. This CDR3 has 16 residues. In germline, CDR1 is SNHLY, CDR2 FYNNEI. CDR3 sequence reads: CVSSDASGGVYNEQFF. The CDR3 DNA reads TGTGTCAGCAGTGACGCTAGCGGGGGGGTATACAATGAGCAGTTCTTC. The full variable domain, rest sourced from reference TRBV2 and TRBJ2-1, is EPEVTQTPSHQVTQMGQEVILRCVPISNHLYFYWYRQILGQKVEFLVSFYNNEISEKSEIFDDQFSVERPDGSNFTLKIRSTKLEDSAMYFCVSSDASGGVYNEQFFGPGTRLTVL.

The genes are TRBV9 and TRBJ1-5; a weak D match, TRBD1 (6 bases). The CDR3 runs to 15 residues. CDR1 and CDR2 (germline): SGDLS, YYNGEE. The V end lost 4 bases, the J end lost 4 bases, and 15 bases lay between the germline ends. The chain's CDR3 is CASSMNGGTNQPQHF. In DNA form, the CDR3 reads TGTGCCAGCAGCATGAACGGGGGGACAAATCAGCCCCAGCATTTT.

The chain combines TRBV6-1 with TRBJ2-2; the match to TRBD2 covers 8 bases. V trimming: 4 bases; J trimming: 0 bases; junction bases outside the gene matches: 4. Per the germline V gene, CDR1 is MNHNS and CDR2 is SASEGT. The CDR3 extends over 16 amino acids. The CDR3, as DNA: TGTGCCAGCAGTGTGGTAGCGGGATCGAACACCGGGGAGCTGTTTTTT. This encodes CASSVVAGSNTGELFF.

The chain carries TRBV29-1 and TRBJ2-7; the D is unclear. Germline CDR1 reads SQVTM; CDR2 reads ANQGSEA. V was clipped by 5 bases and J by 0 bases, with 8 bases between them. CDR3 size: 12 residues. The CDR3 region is CSVRGGSYEQYF. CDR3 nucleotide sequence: TGCAGCGTTAGAGGCGGCTCCTACGAGCAGTACTTC.

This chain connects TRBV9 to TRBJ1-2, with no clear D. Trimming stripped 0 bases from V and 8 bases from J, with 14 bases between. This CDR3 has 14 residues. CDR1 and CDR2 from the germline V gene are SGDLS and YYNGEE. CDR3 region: CASSVAMGEGGYTF. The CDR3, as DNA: TGTGCCAGCAGCGTAGCTATGGGAGAAGGCGGCTACACCTTC.

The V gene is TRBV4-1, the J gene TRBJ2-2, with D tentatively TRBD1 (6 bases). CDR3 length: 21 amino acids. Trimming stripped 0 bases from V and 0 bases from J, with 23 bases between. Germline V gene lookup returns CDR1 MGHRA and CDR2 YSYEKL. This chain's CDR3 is CASSQDLGGRILLANTGELFF. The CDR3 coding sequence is TGCGCCAGCAGCCAAGATCTAGGGGGACGGATTTTACTCGCGAACACCGGGGAGCTGTTTTTT.

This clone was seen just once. CDR3 amino acids: CASCSRQGKNYGYTF. The CDR3 DNA sequence: TGTGCCAGCTGCTCGAGACAGGGGAAGAACTATGGCTACACCTTC. J is TRBJ1-2 and V is TRBV28, with 8 bases lining up with TRBD1. The CDR3 runs to 15 residues. Germline CDR1 is MDHEN and CDR2 is SYDVKM. Trimming cost V 8 bases and J 2 bases; bases outside gene matches: 10.

Written as DNA, the CDR3 is TGTGCCAGCAGCCATTCAGGGGGTCAGCCCCAGCATTTT. Translated, it gives CASSHSGGQPQHF. The chain joins TRBV14 to TRBJ1-5; 7 nucleotides align to TRBD1. CDR3 length: 13 residues. With V trimmed by 3 bases and J by 6 bases, 2 bases remained unmatched. Germline-derived CDR1 and CDR2 are SGHDN and FVKESK.

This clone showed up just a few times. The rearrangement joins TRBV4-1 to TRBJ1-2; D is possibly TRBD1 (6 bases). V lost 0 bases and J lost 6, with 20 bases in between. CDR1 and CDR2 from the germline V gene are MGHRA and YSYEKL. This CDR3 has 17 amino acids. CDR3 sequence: CASSQEEALDRSHGYTF. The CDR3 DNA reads TGCGCCAGCAGCCAAGAAGAGGCTTTAGACAGGTCCCATGGCTACACCTTC.

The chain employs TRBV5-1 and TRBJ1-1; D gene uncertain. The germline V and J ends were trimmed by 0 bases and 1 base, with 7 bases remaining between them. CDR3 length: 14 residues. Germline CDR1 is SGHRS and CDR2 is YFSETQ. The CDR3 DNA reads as TGCGCCAGCAGCTTGGGTGACAAGAACACTGAAGCTTTCTTT. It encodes CASSLGDKNTEAFF.

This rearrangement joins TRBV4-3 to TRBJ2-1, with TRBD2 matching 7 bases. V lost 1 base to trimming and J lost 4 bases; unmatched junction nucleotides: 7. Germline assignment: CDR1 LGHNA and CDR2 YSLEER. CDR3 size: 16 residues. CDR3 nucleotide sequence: TGCGCCAGCAGCCAAGTCCTGGGGGGGGGATACAATGAGCAGTTCTTC. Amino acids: CASSQVLGGGYNEQFF.

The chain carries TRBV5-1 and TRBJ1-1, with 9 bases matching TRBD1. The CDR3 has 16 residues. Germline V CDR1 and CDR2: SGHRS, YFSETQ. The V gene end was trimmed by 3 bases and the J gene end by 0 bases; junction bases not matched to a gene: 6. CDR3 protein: CASSWGQGNLNTEAFF. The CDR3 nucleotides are TGCGCCAGCAGCTGGGGACAGGGCAACTTGAACACTGAAGCTTTCTTT.

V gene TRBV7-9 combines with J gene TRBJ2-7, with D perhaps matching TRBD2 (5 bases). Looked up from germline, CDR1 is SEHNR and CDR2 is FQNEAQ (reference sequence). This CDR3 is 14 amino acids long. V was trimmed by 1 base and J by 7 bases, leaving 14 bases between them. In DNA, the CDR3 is TGTGCCAGCAGCTTAGGCGGTACGGGATCGGAGCAGTACGTC. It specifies CASSLGGTGSEQYV.

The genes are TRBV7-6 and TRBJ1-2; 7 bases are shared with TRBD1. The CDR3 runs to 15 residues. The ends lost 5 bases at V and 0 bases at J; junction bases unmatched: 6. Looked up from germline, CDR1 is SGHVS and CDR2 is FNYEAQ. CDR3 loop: CASSRGTAANYGYTF. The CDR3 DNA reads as TGTGCCAGCAGCCGAGGGACAGCAGCTAACTATGGCTACACCTTC. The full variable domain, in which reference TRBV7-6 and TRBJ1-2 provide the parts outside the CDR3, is GAGVSQSPRYKVTKRGQDVALRCDPISGHVSLYWYRQALGQGPEFLTYFNYEAQQDKSGLPNDRFSAERPEGSISTLTIQRTEQRDSAMYRCASSRGTAANYGYTFGSGTRLTVV.

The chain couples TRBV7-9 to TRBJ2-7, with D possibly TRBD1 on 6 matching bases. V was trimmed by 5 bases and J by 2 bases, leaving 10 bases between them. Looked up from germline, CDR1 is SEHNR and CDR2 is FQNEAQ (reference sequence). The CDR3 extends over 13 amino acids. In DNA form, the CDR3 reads TGTGCCAGCAGCCAGGGGCAGCCCTACGAGCAGTACTTC. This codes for CASSQGQPYEQYF.

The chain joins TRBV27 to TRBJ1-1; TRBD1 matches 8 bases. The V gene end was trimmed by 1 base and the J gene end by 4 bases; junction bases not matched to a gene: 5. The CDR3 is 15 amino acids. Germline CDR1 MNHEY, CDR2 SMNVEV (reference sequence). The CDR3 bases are TGTGCCAGCAGTTTATTTCAGGGGGCGACCACTGAAGCTTTCTTT. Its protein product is CASSLFQGATTEAFF.

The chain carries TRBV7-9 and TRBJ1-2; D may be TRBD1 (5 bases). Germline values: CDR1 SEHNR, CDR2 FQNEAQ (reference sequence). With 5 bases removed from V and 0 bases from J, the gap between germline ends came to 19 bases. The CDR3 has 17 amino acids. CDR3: CASSPFPREGSNYGYTF. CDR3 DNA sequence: TGTGCCAGCAGCCCATTCCCCAGGGAAGGATCTAACTATGGCTACACCTTC.

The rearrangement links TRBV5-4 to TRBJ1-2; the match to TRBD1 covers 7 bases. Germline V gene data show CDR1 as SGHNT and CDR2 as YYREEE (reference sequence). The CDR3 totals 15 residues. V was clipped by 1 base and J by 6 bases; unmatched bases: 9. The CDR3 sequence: CASSLWVQGNNGYTF. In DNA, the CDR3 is TGTGCCAGCAGCTTGTGGGTACAGGGGAATAATGGCTACACCTTC. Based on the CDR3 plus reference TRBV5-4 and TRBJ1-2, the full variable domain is ETGVTQSPTHLIKTRGQQVTLRCSSQSGHNTVSWYQQALGQGPQFIFQYYREEENGRGNFPPRFSGLQFPNYSSELNVNALELDDSALYLCASSLWVQGNNGYTFGSGTRLTVV.

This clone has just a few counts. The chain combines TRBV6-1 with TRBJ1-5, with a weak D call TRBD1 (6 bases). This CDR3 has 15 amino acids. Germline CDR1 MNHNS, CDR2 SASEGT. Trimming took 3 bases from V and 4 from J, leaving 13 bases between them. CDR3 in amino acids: CASSEVVGGNQPQHF. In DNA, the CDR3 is TGTGCCAGCAGTGAGGTTGTAGGGGGTAATCAGCCCCAGCATTTT.